The rows below give T cell receptor beta chains drawn from one sample of a study of blood T cell repertoires in COVID-19. Repertoires were generated with immunoSEQ multiplex PCR, while TCRdb's copy carries only in-frame clones and drops some. This sample has approximately 310,000 clones, with roughly 84% found just once. The source material was peripheral blood. Source of these receptors: a man over 45 with active or convalescent COVID-19. The CDR3 runs from the conserved cysteine through the conserved F or W. Each record gives: V gene, D gene, clone size, J gene, CDR3 DNA, CDR3 protein. D genes are given only for firm matches. The size of a clone is reported for some rows only, either as once, few or many, or as a class for expanded clones.

v_gene: TRBV9; d_gene: TRBD2; abundance: .; j_gene: TRBJ2-1; CDR3nt: TGTGCCAGCAGCGCTCCGGGACTAGCGGGAAATGAGCAGTTCTTC; CDR3aa: CASSAPGLAGNEQFF
v_gene: TRBV2; d_gene: TRBD1; abundance: .; j_gene: TRBJ2-5; CDR3nt: TGTGCCAGCAGGGTAACGGGACAGGAAAGTGTGGAGACCCAGTACTTC; CDR3aa: CASRVTGQESVETQYF
v_gene: TRBV2; d_gene: TRBD1; abundance: .; j_gene: TRBJ1-5; CDR3nt: TGTGCCAGCAGTGATGCGGGACAGATATATCAGCCCCAGCATTTT; CDR3aa: CASSDAGQIYQPQHF
v_gene: TRBV4-2; d_gene: .; abundance: .; j_gene: TRBJ2-3; CDR3nt: TGTGCCAGCAGCCGCAAAGCGGGTTACACAGATACGCAGTATTTT; CDR3aa: CASSRKAGYTDTQYF
v_gene: TRBV16; d_gene: .; abundance: .; j_gene: TRBJ1-4; CDR3nt: TGTGCCAGCAGCCACGAGCGGCCGGTGGGTGAAAAACTGTTTTTT; CDR3aa: CASSHERPVGEKLFF
v_gene: TRBV6-2/TRBV6-3; d_gene: .; abundance: .; j_gene: TRBJ2-5; CDR3nt: TGTGCCAGCAGTTACAGTCAGCAAGAGACCCAGTACTTC; CDR3aa: CASSYSQQETQYF
v_gene: TRBV28; d_gene: TRBD1; abundance: .; j_gene: TRBJ2-3; CDR3nt: TGTGCCAGCAGTCAACCGACAGGGGGCGACCAATTTAGCACAGATACGCAGTATTTT; CDR3aa: CASSQPTGGDQFSTDTQYF
v_gene: TRBV5-1; d_gene: TRBD2; abundance: .; j_gene: TRBJ2-3; CDR3nt: TGCGCCAGCAGCGTACTAGCGGGAGGTGAGGCAGATACGCAGTATTTT; CDR3aa: CASSVLAGGEADTQYF
v_gene: TRBV7-3; d_gene: .; abundance: .; j_gene: TRBJ1-6; CDR3nt: TGTGCCAGCAGCTTACTGGGGGCAGAGTCACCCCTCCACTTT; CDR3aa: CASSLLGAESPLHF
v_gene: TRBV4-1; d_gene: TRBD1; abundance: .; j_gene: TRBJ2-1; CDR3nt: TGCGCCAGCAGCCAAGATTATTTAAGGGGGCGCCGGGATGAGCAGTTCTTC; CDR3aa: CASSQDYLRGRRDEQFF
v_gene: TRBV5-4; d_gene: .; abundance: .; j_gene: TRBJ1-1; CDR3nt: TGTGCCAGCAGCTTGGGTGACGGGTTGGGCACTGAAGCTTTCTTT; CDR3aa: CASSLGDGLGTEAFF
v_gene: TRBV18; d_gene: TRBD2; abundance: once; j_gene: TRBJ2-5; CDR3nt: TGTGCCAGCTCACCTAGCGGGAAAGAGACCCAGTACTTC; CDR3aa: CASSPSGKETQYF
v_gene: TRBV6-2/TRBV6-3; d_gene: TRBD2; abundance: .; j_gene: TRBJ2-7; CDR3nt: TGTGCCAGCAGTTTTCGGGAGGTTTACGAGCAGTACTTC; CDR3aa: CASSFREVYEQYF
v_gene: TRBV10-3; d_gene: .; abundance: .; j_gene: TRBJ2-5; CDR3nt: TGTGCCATCCGGTCTGGAGAGACCCAGTACTTC; CDR3aa: CAIRSGETQYF
v_gene: TRBV7-2; d_gene: .; abundance: .; j_gene: TRBJ1-1; CDR3nt: TGTGCCAGCAGCCAAGGGGTAATCAGCACTGAAGCTTTCTTT; CDR3aa: CASSQGVISTEAFF
v_gene: TRBV6-5; d_gene: .; abundance: .; j_gene: TRBJ1-6; CDR3nt: TGTGCCAGCAGAACAACGGGGGGCTTTAATTCACCCCTCCACTTT; CDR3aa: CASRTTGGFNSPLHF
v_gene: TRBV18; d_gene: .; abundance: .; j_gene: TRBJ2-7; CDR3nt: TGTGCCAGCTCAAGAGGTCTCAGCTCCTACGAGCAGTACTTC; CDR3aa: CASSRGLSSYEQYF
v_gene: TRBV10-3; d_gene: .; abundance: .; j_gene: TRBJ2-4; CDR3nt: TGTGCCATCAGTGATAATTTACAGGGTTCCAAAAACATTCAGTACTTC; CDR3aa: CAISDNLQGSKNIQYF
v_gene: TRBV14; d_gene: .; abundance: once; j_gene: TRBJ2-7; CDR3nt: TGTGCCAGCAGCCTATCAAGCGGACCTTACTACGAGCAGTACTTC; CDR3aa: CASSLSSGPYYEQYF
v_gene: TRBV3-1/TRBV3-2; d_gene: .; abundance: .; j_gene: TRBJ1-3; CDR3nt: TGTGCCAGCAGCCAAAGTTTTCCCAGTTTAAAGTACGGAAACACCATATATTTT; CDR3aa: CASSQSFPSLKYGNTIYF
v_gene: TRBV24-1; d_gene: .; abundance: few; j_gene: TRBJ1-2; CDR3nt: TGTGCCACCAGTGACCGGGGGGGGTCTGGCTATGGCTACACCTTC; CDR3aa: CATSDRGGSGYGYTF
v_gene: TRBV15; d_gene: .; abundance: .; j_gene: TRBJ1-4; CDR3nt: TGTGCCACCAGCTCAACGACGGGAAAAAATGAAAAACTGTTTTTT; CDR3aa: CATSSTTGKNEKLFF
v_gene: TRBV27; d_gene: TRBD1; abundance: .; j_gene: TRBJ1-1; CDR3nt: TGTGCCAGCAGTTTCTCGGACAGGGTGGGCACTGAAGCTTTCTTT; CDR3aa: CASSFSDRVGTEAFF
v_gene: TRBV7-2; d_gene: TRBD2; abundance: .; j_gene: TRBJ2-5; CDR3nt: TGTGCCAGCAGCTTTTACGCGGGGGGGCTGGGGACCCAGTACTTC; CDR3aa: CASSFYAGGLGTQYF
v_gene: TRBV7-9; d_gene: TRBD1; abundance: .; j_gene: TRBJ1-2; CDR3nt: TGTGCCAGCAGCACGGGACAGATTTATGGCTACACCTTC; CDR3aa: CASSTGQIYGYTF
v_gene: TRBV2; d_gene: .; abundance: .; j_gene: TRBJ2-1; CDR3nt: TGTGCCAGCATTTGGCTAGCGCAACGTTTTGAGCAGTTCTTC; CDR3aa: CASIWLAQRFEQFF
v_gene: TRBV5-6; d_gene: .; abundance: .; j_gene: TRBJ1-4; CDR3nt: TGTGCCAGCAGTCAAAACAGTGGAATTAATGAAAAACTGTTTTTT; CDR3aa: CASSQNSGINEKLFF
v_gene: TRBV6-6; d_gene: TRBD1; abundance: .; j_gene: TRBJ2-1; CDR3nt: TGTGCCAGCAGGGACCGGGACAGGGGAACCTACAATGAGCAGTTCTTC; CDR3aa: CASRDRDRGTYNEQFF
v_gene: TRBV9; d_gene: TRBD1; abundance: .; j_gene: TRBJ1-4; CDR3nt: TGTGCCAGCAGCGCGACAGGGTTCATGGAAAAACTGTTTTTT; CDR3aa: CASSATGFMEKLFF
v_gene: TRBV7-9; d_gene: .; abundance: .; j_gene: TRBJ1-4; CDR3nt: TGTGCCAGCAGCGACCGGGGAGAAAAACTGTTTTTT; CDR3aa: CASSDRGEKLFF
v_gene: TRBV5-1; d_gene: TRBD2; abundance: .; j_gene: TRBJ2-2; CDR3nt: TGCGCCAGCAGCTTGGGACTAGCGATAAACACCGGGGAGCTGTTTTTT; CDR3aa: CASSLGLAINTGELFF
v_gene: TRBV24-1; d_gene: TRBD2; abundance: once; j_gene: TRBJ2-7; CDR3nt: TGTGCCACCAGTAGCGGGAAGGGTTACGAGCAGTACTTC; CDR3aa: CATSSGKGYEQYF
v_gene: TRBV6-5; d_gene: .; abundance: few; j_gene: TRBJ1-5; CDR3nt: TGTGCCAGCAGTTACGACCGGGATCAGCCCCAGCATTTT; CDR3aa: CASSYDRDQPQHF
v_gene: TRBV29-1; d_gene: .; abundance: .; j_gene: TRBJ2-7; CDR3nt: TGCAGCGTTTCCCCATCAGGCAGCTACGAGCAGTACTTC; CDR3aa: CSVSPSGSYEQYF
v_gene: TRBV9; d_gene: .; abundance: .; j_gene: TRBJ1-3; CDR3nt: TGTGCCAGCAGCGTAGTCCCCGAACTTGGAAACACCATATATTTT; CDR3aa: CASSVVPELGNTIYF
v_gene: TRBV29-1; d_gene: .; abundance: .; j_gene: TRBJ2-7; CDR3nt: TGCAGCGTTGGTGAGGAATACGAGCAGTACTTC; CDR3aa: CSVGEEYEQYF
v_gene: TRBV4-3; d_gene: .; abundance: .; j_gene: TRBJ2-1; CDR3nt: TGCGCCAGCAGCCAAGATCAACAGGGATGGCATGAGCAGTTCTTC; CDR3aa: CASSQDQQGWHEQFF
v_gene: TRBV5-4; d_gene: TRBD1; abundance: .; j_gene: TRBJ1-1; CDR3nt: TGTGCCAGCAGCCCAACGACAGGGGGTCCCACTGAAGCTTTCTTT; CDR3aa: CASSPTTGGPTEAFF
v_gene: TRBV18; d_gene: TRBD2; abundance: .; j_gene: TRBJ2-1; CDR3nt: TGTGCCAGCTCACCACGGAGGGCTAGCGGTGGTGAGCAGTTCTTC; CDR3aa: CASSPRRASGGEQFF
v_gene: TRBV6-5; d_gene: TRBD1; abundance: .; j_gene: TRBJ2-7; CDR3nt: TGTGCCAGCTGGGGACAGTCCACCTCTAAGTTC; CDR3aa: CASWGQSTSKF
v_gene: TRBV6-5; d_gene: .; abundance: .; j_gene: TRBJ1-1; CDR3nt: TGTGCCAGCAGTTACTCGCGACGGGGGACCACTGAAGCTTTCTTT; CDR3aa: CASSYSRRGTTEAFF
v_gene: TRBV11-2; d_gene: TRBD1; abundance: few; j_gene: TRBJ2-7; CDR3nt: TGTGCCAGCAGCTTAGGGACAGGGTTGGGCGAGCAGTACTTC; CDR3aa: CASSLGTGLGEQYF
v_gene: TRBV27; d_gene: TRBD1; abundance: .; j_gene: TRBJ1-4; CDR3nt: TGTGCCAGCAGTCCCGGACAGGGGGCTGAAAAACTGTTTTTT; CDR3aa: CASSPGQGAEKLFF
v_gene: TRBV4-3; d_gene: .; abundance: few; j_gene: TRBJ2-7; CDR3nt: TGCGCCAGCAGCCAAGCCGTGGGACAACTTTACGAGCAGTACTTC; CDR3aa: CASSQAVGQLYEQYF
v_gene: TRBV30; d_gene: .; abundance: .; j_gene: TRBJ2-1; CDR3nt: TGTGCCTGGAGTGCGGCCTACAATGAGCAGTTCTTC; CDR3aa: CAWSAAYNEQFF
v_gene: TRBV30; d_gene: TRBD1; abundance: .; j_gene: TRBJ1-5; CDR3nt: TGTGCCTGGAGTGTAGGGGGCAGGGGGCGTCAGCCCCAGCATTTT; CDR3aa: CAWSVGGRGRQPQHF
v_gene: TRBV6-1; d_gene: .; abundance: .; j_gene: TRBJ1-3; CDR3nt: TGTGCCAGCAGTGAACGGCGGCTTGGAAACACCATATATTTT; CDR3aa: CASSERRLGNTIYF
v_gene: TRBV19; d_gene: TRBD1; abundance: .; j_gene: TRBJ2-1; CDR3nt: TGTGCCAGTAGCCTGATGACAGGGACAACCTACAATGAGCAGTTCTTC; CDR3aa: CASSLMTGTTYNEQFF
v_gene: TRBV19; d_gene: TRBD1; abundance: .; j_gene: TRBJ2-6; CDR3nt: TGTGCCAGTAGTATACTCCCGGGACAGGGTAGCTCTGGGGCCAACGTCCTGACTTTC; CDR3aa: CASSILPGQGSSGANVLTF
v_gene: TRBV12-5; d_gene: TRBD1; abundance: .; j_gene: TRBJ2-1; CDR3nt: TGTGCTAGTGGCCGGACAGGGGTCAGCTACAATGAGCAGTTCTTC; CDR3aa: CASGRTGVSYNEQFF
v_gene: TRBV2; d_gene: .; abundance: few; j_gene: TRBJ1-1; CDR3nt: TGTGCCAGCACCGTCGAGACAGGGAACACTGAAGCTTTCTTT; CDR3aa: CASTVETGNTEAFF
v_gene: TRBV30; d_gene: .; abundance: .; j_gene: TRBJ2-5; CDR3nt: TGTGCCTGGAGTGTAGACTCCCAGGAGACCCAGTACTTC; CDR3aa: CAWSVDSQETQYF
v_gene: TRBV3-1/TRBV3-2; d_gene: .; abundance: .; j_gene: TRBJ1-5; CDR3nt: TGTGCCAGCAGCCAAGGGGCCCCAGGGGGCAATCAGCCCCAGCATTTT; CDR3aa: CASSQGAPGGNQPQHF